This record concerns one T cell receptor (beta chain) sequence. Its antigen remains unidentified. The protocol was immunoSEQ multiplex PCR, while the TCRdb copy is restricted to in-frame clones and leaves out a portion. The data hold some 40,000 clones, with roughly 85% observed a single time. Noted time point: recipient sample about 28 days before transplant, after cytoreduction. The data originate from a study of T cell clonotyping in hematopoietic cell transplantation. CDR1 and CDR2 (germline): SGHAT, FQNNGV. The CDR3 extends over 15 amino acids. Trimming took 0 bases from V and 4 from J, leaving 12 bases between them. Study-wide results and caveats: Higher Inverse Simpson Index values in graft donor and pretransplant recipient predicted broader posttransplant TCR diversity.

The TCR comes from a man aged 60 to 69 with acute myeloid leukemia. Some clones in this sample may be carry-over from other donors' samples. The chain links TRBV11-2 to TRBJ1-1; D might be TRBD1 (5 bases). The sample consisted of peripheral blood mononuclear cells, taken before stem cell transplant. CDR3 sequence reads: CASSLEVLGGTEAFF. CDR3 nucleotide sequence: TGTGCCAGCAGCTTAGAAGTCCTGGGGGGCACTGAAGCTTTCTTT.